The clone carrying this TCR beta chain was seen at least ten times. No antigen is known for it. TCRdb independently ran MiXCR on the 5' RACE reads; one entry per CDR3 protein. Here the sample spans 200,000 to 300,000 distinct CDR3 sequences, approximately 6.3% being singletons. This entry belongs to a study of T cells after yellow fever vaccination. Findings of the study overall: Post-booster reappearance was seen for most primary-vaccination clones (about 96% CD4, 85% to 90% CD8). Of the clonotypes, a small share occurred in both CD4 and CD8 compartments.

The sequencing here drew on CD4+ T cells sorted from PBMCs, taken on the day of the yellow fever booster vaccination. The receptor's source is a young man who received the YFV17D yellow fever vaccine.

This CDR3 reads CASSSTTSGRRNTQYF. The CDR3 region has the DNA TGTGCCAGCAGCAGCACGACTAGCGGGAGAAGAAATACGCAGTATTTT. This rearrangement joins TRBV7-3 to TRBJ2-3; 12 nucleotides line up with TRBD2. V lost 5 bases to trimming and J lost 7 bases; unmatched junction nucleotides: 10. Germline CDR1 reads SGHTA; CDR2 reads FQGTGA. This CDR3 contains 16 residues.